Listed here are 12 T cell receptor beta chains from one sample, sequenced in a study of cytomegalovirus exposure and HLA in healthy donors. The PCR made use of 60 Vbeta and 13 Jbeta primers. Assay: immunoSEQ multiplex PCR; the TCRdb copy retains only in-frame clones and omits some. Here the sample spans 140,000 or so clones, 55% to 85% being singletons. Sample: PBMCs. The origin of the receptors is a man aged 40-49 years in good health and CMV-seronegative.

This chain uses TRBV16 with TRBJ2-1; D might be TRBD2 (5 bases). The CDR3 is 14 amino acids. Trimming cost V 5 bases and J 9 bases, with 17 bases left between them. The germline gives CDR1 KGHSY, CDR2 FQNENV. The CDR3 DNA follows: TGTGCCAGCAGCGCCGAGGGCGGGTTGGGTGAGCAGTTCTTC. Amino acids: CASSAEGGLGEQFF.

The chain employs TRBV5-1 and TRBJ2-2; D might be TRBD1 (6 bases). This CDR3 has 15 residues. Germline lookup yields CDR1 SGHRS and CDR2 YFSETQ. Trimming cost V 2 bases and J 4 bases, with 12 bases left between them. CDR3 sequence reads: CASSLLTGITGELFF. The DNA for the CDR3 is TGCGCCAGCAGCTTACTAACAGGGATCACCGGGGAGCTGTTTTTT. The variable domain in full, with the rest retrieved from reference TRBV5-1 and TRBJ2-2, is KAGVTQTPRYLIKTRGQQVTLSCSPISGHRSVSWYQQTPGQGLQFLFEYFSETQRNKGNFPGRFSGRQFSNSRSEMNVSTLELGDSALYLCASSLLTGITGELFFGEGSRLTVL.

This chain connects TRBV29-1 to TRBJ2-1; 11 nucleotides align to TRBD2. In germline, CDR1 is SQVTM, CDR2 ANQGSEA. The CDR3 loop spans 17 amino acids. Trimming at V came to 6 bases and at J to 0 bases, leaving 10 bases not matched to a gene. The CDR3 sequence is CSVTGTSGARSYNEQFF. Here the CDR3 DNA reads TGCAGCGTAACCGGGACTAGCGGTGCTCGCTCCTACAATGAGCAGTTCTTC.

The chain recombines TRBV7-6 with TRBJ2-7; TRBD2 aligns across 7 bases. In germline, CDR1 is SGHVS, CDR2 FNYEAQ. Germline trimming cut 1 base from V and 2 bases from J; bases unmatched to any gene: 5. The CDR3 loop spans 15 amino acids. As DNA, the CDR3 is TGTGCCAGCAGCTTAGGAGGGCGGGGGACCTACGAGCAGTACTTC. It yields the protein CASSLGGRGTYEQYF.

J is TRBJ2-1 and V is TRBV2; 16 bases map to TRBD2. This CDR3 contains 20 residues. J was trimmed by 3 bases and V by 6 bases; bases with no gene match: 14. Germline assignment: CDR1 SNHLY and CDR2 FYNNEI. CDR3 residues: CASSAPGLAGGLVDYNEQFF. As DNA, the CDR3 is TGTGCCAGCAGCGCACCGGGACTAGCGGGGGGGCTTGTGGACTACAATGAGCAGTTCTTC.

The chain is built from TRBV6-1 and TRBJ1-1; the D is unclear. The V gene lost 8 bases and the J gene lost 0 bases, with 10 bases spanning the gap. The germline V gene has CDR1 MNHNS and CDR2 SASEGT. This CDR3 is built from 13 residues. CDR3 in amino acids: CASRVSMNTEAFF. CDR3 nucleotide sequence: TGTGCCAGCCGGGTGTCAATGAACACTGAAGCTTTCTTT.

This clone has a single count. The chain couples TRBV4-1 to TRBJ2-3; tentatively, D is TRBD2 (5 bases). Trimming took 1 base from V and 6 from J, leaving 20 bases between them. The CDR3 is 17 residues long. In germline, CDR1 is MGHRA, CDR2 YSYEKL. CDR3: CASSQGLEVRATDTQYF. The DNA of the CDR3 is TGCGCCAGCAGCCAAGGTTTGGAGGTCCGGGCGACGGATACGCAGTATTTT.

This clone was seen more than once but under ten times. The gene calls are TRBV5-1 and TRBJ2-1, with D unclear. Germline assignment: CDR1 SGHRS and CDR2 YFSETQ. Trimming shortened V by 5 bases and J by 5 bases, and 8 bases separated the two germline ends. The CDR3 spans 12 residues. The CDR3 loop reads CASSMRNNEQFF. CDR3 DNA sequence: TGCGCCAGCAGTATGAGGAACAATGAGCAGTTCTTC.

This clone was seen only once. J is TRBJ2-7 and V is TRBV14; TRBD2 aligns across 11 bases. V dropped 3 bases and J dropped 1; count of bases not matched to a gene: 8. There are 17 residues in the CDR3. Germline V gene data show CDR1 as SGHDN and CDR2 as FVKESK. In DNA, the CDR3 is TGTGCCAGCAGCCAGACTACTAGCGGGAGATCGTCCTACGAGCAGTACTTC. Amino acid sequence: CASSQTTSGRSSYEQYF.

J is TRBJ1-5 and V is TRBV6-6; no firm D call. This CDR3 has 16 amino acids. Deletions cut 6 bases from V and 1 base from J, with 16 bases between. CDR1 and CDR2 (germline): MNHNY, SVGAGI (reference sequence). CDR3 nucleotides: TGTGCCAGCAGCAACGGGATACTGGGGAGCAATCAGCCCCAGCATTTT. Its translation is CASSNGILGSNQPQHF.

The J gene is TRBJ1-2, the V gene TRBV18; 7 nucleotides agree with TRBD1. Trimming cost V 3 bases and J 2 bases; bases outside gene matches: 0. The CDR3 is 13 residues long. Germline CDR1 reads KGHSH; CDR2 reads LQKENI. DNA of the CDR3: TGTGCCAGCTCACCGGACAGGAACTATGGCTACACCTTC. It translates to CASSPDRNYGYTF.

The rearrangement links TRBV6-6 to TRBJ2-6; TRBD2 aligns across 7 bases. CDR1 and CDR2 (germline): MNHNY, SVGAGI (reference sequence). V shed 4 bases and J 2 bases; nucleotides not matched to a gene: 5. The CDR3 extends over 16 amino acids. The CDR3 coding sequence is TGTGCCAGCAGTTTTACCGGGGGGACTGGGGCCAACGTCCTGACTTTC. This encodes CASSFTGGTGANVLTF.